A single sample is the source of the 15 T cell receptor beta chains below, sequenced in a study of somatic mutations in cytotoxic T cells in rheumatoid arthritis. TCRdb's table, derived via immunoSEQ multiplex PCR, lists solely in-frame clones and lacks some. This sample has about 2,400 clones, with 60% to 80% found just once. Sequencing used CD8+ T cells sorted from blood. The receptors derive from a man in his 70s with rheumatoid arthritis.

This clone was detected only a few times. This chain links TRBV10-1 with TRBJ2-7; D is perhaps TRBD1 (6 bases). V lost 8 bases and J lost 1, with 15 bases in between. The CDR3 extends over 14 amino acids. Per germline, CDR1 WNHNN and CDR2 SYGVQD (reference sequence). CDR3 sequence: CASRQGWGSYEQYF. The DNA of the CDR3 is TGCGCCAGCCGTCAGGGGTGGGGTTCCTACGAGCAGTACTTC.

This chain uses TRBV6-6 with TRBJ1-1, with D tentatively TRBD1 (6 bases). Germline values: CDR1 MNHNY, CDR2 SVGAGI (reference sequence). This CDR3 is built from 15 residues. The V end was cut by 6 bases, the J end by 3 bases, with 17 bases between. Here the CDR3 DNA reads TGTGCCAGCAGCACTCAAGGGAGGGGGTACACTGAAGCTTTCTTT. As protein: CASSTQGRGYTEAFF.

This chain uses TRBV9 with TRBJ2-3, with 8 nucleotides matching TRBD2. Germline V gives CDR1 SGDLS, CDR2 YYNGEE. The CDR3 has 16 amino acids. J was trimmed by 4 bases and V by 3 bases; bases with no gene match: 10. CDR3 coding DNA: TGTGCCAGCAGCGCCACCGGGACTAGTATATCAGATACGCAGTATTTT. Its translation: CASSATGTSISDTQYF.

This chain links TRBV9 with TRBJ1-1; 11 bases map to TRBD1. CDR1 and CDR2 (germline): SGDLS, YYNGEE. This CDR3 is built from 13 residues. J lost 8 bases, V lost 2 bases, and 2 bases had no gene match. CDR3 region: CASSVGTGGEAFF. The CDR3, as DNA: TGTGCCAGCAGCGTGGGGACAGGGGGGGAAGCTTTCTTT.

The V and J genes are TRBV7-3 and TRBJ2-2; TRBD2 matches 13 bases. The germline V gene encodes CDR1 SGHTA and CDR2 FQGTGA. The CDR3 covers 18 residues. The ends lost 4 bases at V and 0 bases at J; junction bases unmatched: 5. The CDR3 reads CASSSGTSGIANTGELFF. The CDR3, as DNA: TGTGCCAGCAGCTCCGGGACTAGCGGGATTGCGAACACCGGGGAGCTGTTTTTT.

The gene calls are TRBV2 and TRBJ2-1, with TRBD2 matching 12 bases. CDR3 length: 18 residues. CDR1 SNHLY and CDR2 FYNNEI come from the germline V gene. J lost 0 bases, V lost 4 bases, and 7 bases had no gene match. This chain's CDR3 is CASSGPRTSGISYNEQFF. The DNA for the CDR3 is TGTGCCAGCAGTGGCCCCAGGACTAGCGGGATCTCCTACAATGAGCAGTTCTTC.

This clone has just one count. The chain employs TRBV5-1 and TRBJ2-5; D is uncertain. V lost 0 bases to trimming and J lost 4 bases, with 7 bases between them. The germline V gene has CDR1 SGHRS and CDR2 YFSETQ. CDR3 length: 13 amino acids. The CDR3 reads CASSLAVSETQYF. CDR3 DNA: TGCGCCAGCAGCTTGGCCGTATCAGAGACCCAGTACTTC.

The chain couples TRBV11-3 to TRBJ2-2; TRBD1 aligns across 11 bases. The CDR3 covers 16 residues. CDR1 SGHNT and CDR2 YENEEA come from the germline V gene. Losses at the gene ends were 6 bases for V and 6 bases for J; bases not matched to a gene: 9. The CDR3 nucleotides read TGTGCCAGCAGTTACCGGACAGGGGGCGCCGCCGGGGAGCTGTTTTTT. This codes for CASSYRTGGAAGELFF.

The rearrangement uses TRBV10-2 and TRBJ2-7, with TRBD1 matching over 8 bases. Per the germline V gene, CDR1 is WSHSY and CDR2 is SAAADI. The J segment lost 5 bases and the V segment lost 6 bases, leaving 6 bases of the junction unmatched. This CDR3 is 13 amino acids long. The CDR3 coding sequence is TGCGCCAGCAGCCGGACAGGGCCGGACGAGCAGTACTTC. Its translation is CASSRTGPDEQYF.

The V gene is TRBV27, the J gene TRBJ2-7; 8 nucleotides align to TRBD2. Unmatched junction bases numbered 6, after V lost 1 base and J lost 4 bases. Germline-derived CDR1 and CDR2 are MNHEY and SMNVEV (reference sequence). The CDR3 runs to 15 residues. The CDR3 DNA sequence: TGTGCCAGCAGTTTATTTCTCGGACTAGCATACGAGCAGTACTTC. The encoded protein is CASSLFLGLAYEQYF.

In this sample, this clone is large. The sample holds other DNA sequences that translate to the same CDR3. V gene TRBV11-2 combines with J gene TRBJ2-7; TRBD1 agrees at 9 bases. V was clipped by 4 bases and J by 3 bases; unmatched bases: 4. The CDR3 loop spans 14 amino acids. In germline, CDR1 is SGHAT, CDR2 FQNNGV. CDR3 amino acids: CASSSTGGGYEQYF. The CDR3 nucleotides read TGTGCCAGCAGCTCTACAGGGGGCGGCTACGAGCAGTACTTC.

This clone was observed a single time. The chain has TRBV5-1 and TRBJ1-6; the D gene is possibly TRBD1 (5 bases). The CDR3 runs to 14 residues. Germline V gives CDR1 SGHRS, CDR2 YFSETQ. Deletions cut 6 bases from V and 9 bases from J, with 16 bases between. The CDR3 DNA reads TGCGCCAGCAAGCCGACAGAGAACATTTCACCCCTCCACTTT. Protein sequence: CASKPTENISPLHF.

This clone has only a few counts. This chain links TRBV10-3 with TRBJ2-3; 7 bases line up with TRBD1. The CDR3 length is 15 residues. The germline V gene has CDR1 ENHRY and CDR2 SYGVKD. The V and J ends lost 7 bases and 0 bases, in that order; junction bases with no gene match: 7. The CDR3 loop is CAIMKGQASTDTQYF. CDR3 sequence (DNA): TGTGCCATCATGAAAGGACAGGCTAGCACAGATACGCAGTATTTT.

The rearrangement uses TRBV7-2 and TRBJ2-7; the D gene is possibly TRBD1 (5 bases). Germline lookup yields CDR1 SGHTA and CDR2 FQGNSA. The CDR3 is 12 amino acids. The ends were cut back, 3 bases at V and 6 bases at J, with 9 bases in the middle. The CDR3 spells CASSFGHVEQYF. The CDR3 DNA reads TGTGCCAGCAGCTTCGGACACGTCGAGCAGTACTTC.

The chain is built from TRBV4-1 and TRBJ2-7; 7 nucleotides line up with TRBD2. Per the germline V gene, CDR1 is MGHRA and CDR2 is YSYEKL. CDR3 length: 15 residues. The trim removed 1 base at V and 5 bases at J, leaving 8 bases unmatched. CDR3 coding DNA: TGCGCCAGCAGCCAAGTGACTAGCTCCATGGACGAGCAGTACTTC. This translates into CASSQVTSSMDEQYF.